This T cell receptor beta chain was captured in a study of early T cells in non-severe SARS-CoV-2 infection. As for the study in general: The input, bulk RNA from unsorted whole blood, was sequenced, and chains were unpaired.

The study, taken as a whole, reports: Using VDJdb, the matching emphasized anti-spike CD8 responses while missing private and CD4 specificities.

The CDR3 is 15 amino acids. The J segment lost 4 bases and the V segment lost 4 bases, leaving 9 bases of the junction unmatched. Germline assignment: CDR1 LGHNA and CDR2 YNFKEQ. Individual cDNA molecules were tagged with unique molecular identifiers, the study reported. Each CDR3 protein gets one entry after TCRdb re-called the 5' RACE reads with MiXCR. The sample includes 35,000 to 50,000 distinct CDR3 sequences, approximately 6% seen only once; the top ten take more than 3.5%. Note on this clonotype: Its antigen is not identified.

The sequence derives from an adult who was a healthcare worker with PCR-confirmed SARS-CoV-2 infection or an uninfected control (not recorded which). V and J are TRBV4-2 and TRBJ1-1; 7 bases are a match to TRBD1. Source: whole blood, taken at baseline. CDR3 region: CASSRSQGVSTEAFF. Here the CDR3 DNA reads TGTGCCAGCAGCCGCTCCCAGGGGGTGAGCACTGAAGCTTTCTTT.